This T cell receptor beta chain was obtained from a study of human T cells and chemical hapten exposure. The time point: patch test 2, 6 weeks after DPC sensitization. Treatment meaning: therapeutic diphenylcyclopropenone sensitization with weekly scalp DPC. Every patch test was put on after a blood sample was taken. Study outcomes and limitations: Counts of expanded TCRs (at PT1) showed a positive correlation with patch test score.

This CDR3 comprises 16 residues. Germline V gene sequence: CDR1 SQVTM, CDR2 ANQGSEA. V shed 8 bases, J shed 1 base, and the junction held 17 bases outside the gene matches. Authors' methods: Ranging from about 20,000 to 750,000, TCR counts per sample had a median value of roughly 96,000. TCRdb reanalysed the RACE reads using MiXCR and keeps one entry per CDR3 protein. TCRdb, not the original authors, processed these V and J calls. The repertoire holds some 90,000 distinct CDR3 sequences, with 9.5% to 12% as singletons. Note on this clonotype: The antigen remains undetermined.

This clonotype was obtained from a woman aged 40 to 49 with alopecia areata. Some clones in this sample may be carry-over from other donors' samples. The genes are TRBV29-1 and TRBJ2-7; 7 nucleotides align to TRBD2. The sequencing used whole blood, collected in connection with sensitization to the hapten diphenylcyclopropenone (DPC). In DNA, the CDR3 is TGCAGCTATCCCCGATCCGGGAGGCGGCGGTCCTACGAGCAGTACTTC. Translating it yields CSYPRSGRRRSYEQYF.